These 32 T cell receptor beta chains share one sample of origin, sequenced in a study of identical twins. One entry per CDR3 protein results from TCRdb running MiXCR on the 5' RACE reads. The sample has approximately 210,000 distinct CDR3 sequences; roughly 7.1% are singletons. The sample was also linked to a second study, of T cells expressing NK-cell markers.

Sequencing was done on a sample of CD8+ T cells sorted from blood. These receptors all come from a woman aged 18 to 35 in good health.

The DNA for the CDR3 is TGTGCCAGCAGTTTGGGGGTCCTGAACACTGAAGCTTTCTTT. Translating gives CASSLGVLNTEAFF. This rearrangement joins TRBV27 to TRBJ1-1, with D perhaps TRBD1 (5 bases). The V end lost 3 bases, the J end lost 0 bases, and 8 bases lay between the germline ends. Germline CDR1 reads MNHEY; CDR2 reads SMNVEV (reference sequence). This CDR3 spans 14 amino acids.

This clonotype showed up many times. CDR3 sequence: CASALGRRKETQYF. Written as DNA, the CDR3 is TGTGCCTCTGCTCTCGGGAGAAGAAAAGAGACCCAGTACTTC. The V gene is TRBV6-2 or TRBV6-3, the J gene TRBJ2-5; tentatively, D is TRBD2 (6 bases). Trimming took 11 bases from V and 3 from J, leaving 19 bases between them. Per germline, CDR1 MNHEY and CDR2 SVGEGT. The CDR3 sequence is 14 residues long.

The chain has TRBV12-3 or TRBV12-4 and TRBJ2-1, with TRBD2 identical over 16 bases. The CDR3 is 17 amino acids. After removal of 2 bases from V and 10 bases from J, the junction contained 8 bases not matched to a gene. For the CDR3, the DNA is TGTGCCAGCAGTTTACAAATCGGGACTAGCGGGAGGGCCGAGCAGTTCTTC. Translated, it gives CASSLQIGTSGRAEQFF.

The V and J genes are TRBV18 and TRBJ2-6; unclear D gene. The V end was cut by 5 bases, the J end by 0 bases, with 11 bases between. Germline-derived CDR1 and CDR2 are KGHSH and LQKENI. The CDR3 covers 16 residues. The CDR3 is CASSWAFSSGANVLTF. CDR3 coding DNA: TGTGCCAGCTCATGGGCGTTTTCCTCTGGGGCCAACGTCCTGACTTTC. Drawing the rest from reference TRBV18 and TRBJ2-6, the complete variable domain is NAGVMQNPRHLVRRRGQEARLRCSPMKGHSHVYWYRQLPEEGLKFMVYLQKENIIDESGMPKERFSAEFPKEGPSILRIQQVVRGDSAAYFCASSWAFSSGANVLTFGAGSRLTVL.

This clonotype has ten or more counts. This chain uses TRBV7-8 with TRBJ1-2, with D maybe TRBD1 (5 bases). V was cut by 1 base and J by 4 bases, with 13 bases left in between. The germline CDR1 and CDR2 sequences are SGHVS and FQNEAQ. The length of the CDR3 is 15 residues. CDR3 amino acids: CASSLEGLTSYGYTF. Here the CDR3 DNA reads TGTGCCAGCAGCTTAGAGGGGCTTACGTCCTATGGCTACACCTTC.

This clonotype has more than one count but fewer than ten. This chain links TRBV11-2 with TRBJ1-3, with a tentative D call TRBD1 (5 bases). Trimming took off 5 bases at V and 4 bases at J, with 15 bases between the two ends. Germline-derived CDR1 and CDR2 are SGHAT and FQNNGV. The CDR3 loop spans 15 amino acids. The CDR3 sequence is CASSPTGIKGNTIYF. CDR3 in DNA: TGTGCCAGCAGCCCTACAGGTATCAAAGGAAACACCATATATTTT.

The chain employs TRBV5-1 and TRBJ2-7; 9 nucleotides match TRBD1. CDR3 length: 16 residues. J lost 6 bases, V lost 2 bases, and 12 bases had no gene match. From germline, CDR1 is SGHRS and CDR2 YFSETQ. For the CDR3, the DNA is TGCGCCAGCAGCTTTGCCGGGACAGGGTCGGGGAGCGAGCAGTACTTC. Encoded protein: CASSFAGTGSGSEQYF.

This clonotype was counted between two and nine times. The gene calls are TRBV7-9 and TRBJ2-7; D ambiguous. CDR3 length: 13 residues. V was shortened by 5 bases and J by 4 bases, with 12 bases between the two germline ends. Per the germline V gene, CDR1 is SEHNR and CDR2 is FQNEAQ (reference sequence). The CDR3 nucleotides are TGTGCCAGCAGCCCGGGCCTGATTTACGAGCAGTACTTC. As protein: CASSPGLIYEQYF.

This clonotype has a count of ten or more. V and J are TRBV7-9 and TRBJ2-1; TRBD2 matches 8 bases. Germline V gene sequence: CDR1 SEHNR, CDR2 FQNEAQ (reference sequence). V lost 8 bases, J lost 9 bases, and 6 bases stayed unmatched. CDR3 size: 12 residues. CDR3: CASSPGGSEQFF. In DNA form, the CDR3 reads TGTGCCAGCTCCCCGGGAGGGTCTGAGCAGTTCTTC.

This clonotype has ten or more counts. CDR3 in amino acids: CASGTSSYEQYF. The CDR3 nucleotides are TGTGCCAGCGGCACTTCCTCCTACGAGCAGTACTTC. This chain connects TRBV25-1 to TRBJ2-7; D gene unclear. V was trimmed by 8 bases and J by 0 bases, leaving 8 bases between them. This CDR3 is built from 12 residues. The germline CDR1 and CDR2 sequences are MGHDK and SYGVNS.

The chain uses TRBV9 and TRBJ2-1, with D uncertain. Looked up from germline, CDR1 is SGDLS and CDR2 is YYNGEE. CDR3 size: 13 residues. V was trimmed by 3 bases and J by 7 bases, leaving 11 bases between them. The CDR3 DNA is TGTGCCAGCAGCGGGACCAGACCTAATGAGCAGTTCTTC. Its protein product is CASSGTRPNEQFF. The variable domain in full, completed from reference TRBV9 and TRBJ2-1, reads DSGVTQTPKHLITATGQRVTLRCSPRSGDLSVYWYQQSLDQGLQFLIQYYNGEERAKGNILERFSAQQFPDLHSELNLSSLELGDSALYFCASSGTRPNEQFFGPGTRLTVL.

The chain couples TRBV27 to TRBJ1-2; 9 nucleotides align to TRBD1. The CDR3 is 14 amino acids. The ends lost 2 bases at V and 6 bases at J; junction bases unmatched: 4. CDR1 and CDR2 (germline): MNHEY, SMNVEV (reference sequence). As DNA, the CDR3 is TGTGCCAGCAGTTTAACACGGACAGGGGATGGCTACACCTTC. Its translation is CASSLTRTGDGYTF.

This clonotype was seen repeatedly, ten times or more. The V call is TRBV27, the J call TRBJ2-7; tentative D call: TRBD1 (6 bases). CDR1 MNHEY and CDR2 SMNVEV come from the germline V gene (reference sequence). Between the trimmed V and J ends, which lost 8 bases and 6 bases, there was a span of 11 bases. The CDR3 consists of 11 residues. Here the CDR3 DNA reads TGTGCCAGCCGGCAGGGGACCGAGCAGTACTTC. Protein product: CASRQGTEQYF.

This chain links TRBV20-1 with TRBJ2-3; D is perhaps TRBD2 (5 bases). There are 17 residues in the CDR3. The V and J ends lost 8 bases and 1 base respectively, with 25 bases between them. Germline-derived CDR1 and CDR2 are DFQATT and SNEGSKA (reference sequence). The CDR3 DNA reads TGCAGTAAGGACCACTGCGGGTTCAACCCGGGCACAGATACGCAGTATTTT. The encoded protein is CSKDHCGFNPGTDTQYF.

This sequence joins TRBV7-9 and TRBJ2-1; D is uncertain. Germline CDR1 and CDR2: SEHNR and FQNEAQ (reference sequence). Trimming pared 1 base from V and 2 bases from J, leaving 12 bases between. The CDR3 totals 16 residues. The CDR3: CASSLEPQVAYNEQFF. Here the CDR3 DNA reads TGTGCCAGCAGCTTAGAACCCCAGGTCGCCTACAATGAGCAGTTCTTC. Full variable domain (missing parts from reference TRBV7-9 and TRBJ2-1): DTGVSQNPRHKITKRGQNVTFRCDPISEHNRLYWYRQTLGQGPEFLTYFQNEAQLEKSRLLSDRFSAERPKGSFSTLEIQRTEQGDSAMYLCASSLEPQVAYNEQFFGPGTRLTVL.

This clonotype occurred many times. This rearrangement joins TRBV12-3 or TRBV12-4 to TRBJ2-1; 8 bases are shared with TRBD2. The V and J ends lost 4 bases and 5 bases, in that order; junction bases with no gene match: 10. CDR3 length equals 16 residues. The CDR3 is CASSYPGLGENNEQFF. CDR3 in DNA: TGTGCCAGCAGTTACCCGGGACTAGGGGAAAACAATGAGCAGTTCTTC.

This chain links TRBV11-3 with TRBJ2-3, with D perhaps TRBD1 or TRBD2 (6 bases each). Per germline, CDR1 SGHNT and CDR2 YENEEA. The CDR3 spans 15 residues. With 6 bases removed from V and 2 bases from J, the gap between germline ends came to 15 bases. The CDR3 coding sequence is TGTGCCAGCAGGTCGACGGGGGCGCACACAGATACGCAGTATTTT. Amino acid sequence: CASRSTGAHTDTQYF. Combining the CDR3 with reference TRBV11-3 and TRBJ2-3 gives the whole variable domain EAGVVQSPRYKIIEKKQPVAFWCNPISGHNTLYWYLQNLGQGPELLIRYENEEAVDDSQLPKDRFSAERLKGVDSTLKIQPAELGDSAVYLCASRSTGAHTDTQYFGPGTRLTVL.

This clonotype was seen a few times. This chain connects TRBV7-3 to TRBJ1-1; D gene ambiguous. V gave up 0 bases and J gave up 1 base, with 9 bases separating them. The CDR3 runs 15 residues. Germline V gene lookup returns CDR1 SGHTA and CDR2 FQGTGA. This chain's CDR3 is CASSLTMLPNTEAFF. The CDR3 DNA reads TGTGCCAGCAGCTTAACTATGCTGCCGAACACTGAAGCTTTCTTT.

The chain carries TRBV9 and TRBJ1-1, with D possibly matching TRBD1 (5 bases). Trimming removed 3 bases from V and 3 bases from J, with 15 bases in between. The length of the CDR3 is 15 residues. Germline V gives CDR1 SGDLS, CDR2 YYNGEE. CDR3 coding DNA: TGTGCCAGCAGCGCCGGACTGCCGGGGCACACTGAAGCTTTCTTT. It is translated as CASSAGLPGHTEAFF.

This clonotype was seen a handful of times. This chain connects TRBV27 to TRBJ2-5; no clear D. Looked up from germline, CDR1 is MNHEY and CDR2 is SMNVEV (reference sequence). This CDR3 is 13 amino acids long. Trimming stripped 5 bases from V and 5 bases from J, with 12 bases between. CDR3 protein: CASSPSRSETQYF. The CDR3 DNA reads TGTGCCAGCAGTCCGTCCCGGTCGGAGACCCAGTACTTC.

This clonotype was seen a few times. The V gene is TRBV5-1, the J gene TRBJ1-1; 8 nucleotides match TRBD1. The germline V gene has CDR1 SGHRS and CDR2 YFSETQ. The CDR3 length is 16 residues. V shed 0 bases and J 5 bases; nucleotides not matched to a gene: 9. CDR3 DNA sequence: TGCGCCAGCAGCTTGGCCTCCGACAGGGGTGGGACTGAAGCTTTCTTT. Its translation: CASSLASDRGGTEAFF. The variable domain in full, completed from reference TRBV5-1 and TRBJ1-1, reads KAGVTQTPRYLIKTRGQQVTLSCSPISGHRSVSWYQQTPGQGLQFLFEYFSETQRNKGNFPGRFSGRQFSNSRSEMNVSTLELGDSALYLCASSLASDRGGTEAFFGQGTRLTVV.

This clonotype has ten or more counts. The CDR3 sequence is CASTVDPRVNEQFF. CDR3 bases: TGTGCCAGCACCGTGGACCCCCGCGTGAATGAGCAGTTCTTC. The J gene is TRBJ2-1, the V gene TRBV7-9, with D unclear. The CDR3 length is 14 residues. The V gene's germline CDR1 is SEHNR and CDR2 FQNEAQ (reference sequence). Trimming left V 7 bases short and J 7 bases short, with 17 bases between.

This clonotype has ten or more counts. This chain links TRBV4-3 with TRBJ2-7; 10 positions agree with TRBD2. Germline CDR1 and CDR2: LGHNA and YSLEER. CDR3 length equals 14 residues. J lost 3 bases, V lost 1 base, and 0 bases had no gene match. CDR3: CASSQGLAGYEQYF. CDR3 DNA sequence: TGCGCCAGCAGCCAAGGACTAGCGGGCTACGAGCAGTACTTC.

This clonotype was detected many times. The chain is built from TRBV7-9 and TRBJ2-1; the match to TRBD2 covers 15 bases. J was trimmed by 4 bases and V by 5 bases; bases with no gene match: 6. The CDR3 runs to 17 residues. Germline assignment: CDR1 SEHNR and CDR2 FQNEAQ (reference sequence). The CDR3 here is CASSLLGTSGRYNEQFF. CDR3 sequence (DNA): TGTGCCAGCAGCCTCCTCGGGACTAGCGGGAGGTACAATGAGCAGTTCTTC.

This clonotype has a handful of counts. The rearrangement uses TRBV5-5 and TRBJ2-1; no reliable D call. CDR3 length equals 12 residues. Germline assignment: CDR1 SGHKS and CDR2 YYEKEE (reference sequence). V lost 0 bases and J lost 9, with 7 bases in between. In nucleotides, the CDR3 is TGTGCCAGCAGCTTGGTGGAGTCTGAGCAGTTCTTC. Translation gives CASSLVESEQFF.

This clonotype was detected ten times or more. CDR3 region: CASSLVRRTDTQYF. DNA of the CDR3: TGTGCCAGCAGCTTGGTTCGACGCACAGATACGCAGTATTTT. The V call is TRBV5-6, the J call TRBJ2-3; D gene unclear. Germline V lookup: CDR1 SGHDT, CDR2 YYEEEE. This CDR3 is 14 amino acids long. V was clipped by 0 bases and J by 1 base, with 6 bases between them.

This clonotype was recorded many times. The V call is TRBV20-1, the J call TRBJ2-7, with 12 bases identical to TRBD1. Germline-derived CDR1 and CDR2 are DFQATT and SNEGSKA (reference sequence). V lost 1 base to trimming and J lost 4 bases; unmatched junction nucleotides: 5. The CDR3 covers 15 residues. CDR3 bases: TGCAGTGCTAGAGGAGGGACAGGGGGCAAGTACGAGCAGTACTTC. It is translated as CSARGGTGGKYEQYF.

Many counts were recorded for this clonotype. The chain is built from TRBV12-3 or TRBV12-4 and TRBJ2-1; D uncertain. The CDR3 contains 16 residues. V lost 4 bases, J lost 0 bases, and 13 bases lay in between. The CDR3 loop is CASSSDWTSSYNEQFF. The CDR3 DNA is TGTGCCAGCAGTTCCGACTGGACCAGCTCCTACAATGAGCAGTTCTTC.

The chain has TRBV3-1 and TRBJ2-2, with a tentative D call TRBD1 (5 bases). Germline CDR1 and CDR2: LGHDT and YNNKEL (reference sequence). The CDR3 has 16 residues. V was cut by 4 bases and J by 4 bases, with 16 bases left in between. The CDR3 nucleotides are TGTGCCAGCAGCCGCCCTAGGGGTTTGAGCACCGGGGAGCTGTTTTTT. The encoded protein is CASSRPRGLSTGELFF. Looking up the rest from reference TRBV3-1 and TRBJ2-2 gives the full variable domain: DTAVSQTPKYLVTQMGNDKSIKCEQNLGHDTMYWYKQDSKKFLKIMFSYNNKELIINETVPNRFSPKSPDKAHLNLHINSLELGDSAVYFCASSRPRGLSTGELFFGEGSRLTVL.

This clonotype was seen at least ten times. The chain couples TRBV5-1 to TRBJ2-5; D call uncertain. The CDR3 extends over 14 amino acids. V was trimmed by 3 bases and J by 5 bases, leaving 14 bases between them. Per the germline V gene, CDR1 is SGHRS and CDR2 is YFSETQ. The CDR3 DNA reads as TGCGCCAGCAGCTCATACGGACCCGGGGAGACCCAGTACTTC. This translates into CASSSYGPGETQYF.

In its sample, this clonotype was seen many times. J is TRBJ2-3 and V is TRBV7-3, with 7 nucleotides matching TRBD2. This CDR3 region has 13 residues. The V segment lost 3 bases and the J segment 5 bases; nucleotides outside the gene matches: 2. Germline CDR1 is SGHTA and CDR2 is FQGTGA. The CDR3 sequence is CASSFGGIDTQYF. The CDR3 DNA sequence: TGTGCCAGCAGCTTCGGGGGGATAGATACGCAGTATTTT. Full variable domain (outside the CDR3, taken from reference TRBV7-3 and TRBJ2-3): GAGVSQTPSNKVTEKGKYVELRCDPISGHTALYWYRQSLGQGPEFLIYFQGTGAADDSGLPNDRFFAVRPEGSVSTLKIQRTERGDSAVYLCASSFGGIDTQYFGPGTRLTVL.

This clonotype has more than one count but fewer than ten. The V and J genes are TRBV2 and TRBJ2-5, with D perhaps TRBD2 (6 bases). Germline V gene data show CDR1 as SNHLY and CDR2 as FYNNEI. V lost 6 bases to trimming and J lost 2 bases, with 16 bases between them. There are 15 residues in the CDR3. Here the CDR3 reads CASRTGTSIQETQYF. The CDR3 DNA sequence: TGTGCCAGCAGGACCGGGACTTCCATACAAGAGACCCAGTACTTC.